These T cell receptor beta chains were read from a single sample in a study of molecular identifiers for immune sequencing clone quantification. TCRdb re-called the PCR reads through MiXCR, storing one row per CDR3 protein. The sample lists 460,000 or so distinct CDR3 sequences, 25% seen once, with roughly 0.79% in the top ten. The sequenced sample consisted of naive CD8+ T cells from blood, with Jurkat cell RNA spiked in. The receptors here all came from a human donor in good health. Some libraries in this study had Jurkat cell RNA spiked in. CDR3s include the opening cysteine and the closing phenylalanine or tryptophan. D genes are given only for firm matches. Clone size appears in some rows only: once, few, many, or a class for an expanded clone.

j_call clone_size d_call v_call cdr3_nt cdr3_aa
TRBJ2-3 - TRBD1 TRBV7-6 TGTGCCAGCAGCTTGACAGGGGCTAGCACAGATACGCGGTATTTT CASSLTGASTDTRYF
TRBJ2-1 many - TRBV5-1 TGCGCCAGCAGCTTAGGTAACAATGAGCAGTTCTTC CASSLGNNEQFF
TRBJ2-7 many - TRBV4-3 TGCGCCAGCAGCCCGAGGGCGGCCACCTACGAGCAGTACTTC CASSPRAATYEQYF
TRBJ2-2 many - TRBV29-1 TGCAGCGTTCGAGGGCAGAACACCGGGGAGCTGTTTTTT CSVRGQNTGELFF
TRBJ1-1 few TRBD1 TRBV2 TGTGCCAGCAGTGAAGGGGGGACAGGGCCAGTGAACACTGAAGCTTTCTTT CASSEGGTGPVNTEAFF
TRBJ2-3 many - TRBV7-2 TGTGCCAGCAGCTTTTGGACAGATACGCAGTATTTT CASSFWTDTQYF
TRBJ1-6 - - TRBV7-2 TGTGCCAGCAGCTCCCCAGGGATTTCGTATAATTCACCCCTCCACTTT CASSSPGISYNSPLHF
TRBJ2-7 - - TRBV5-1 TGCGCCAGCAGCTTGGTTCCGGACACTACCTACGAGCAGTACTTC CASSLVPDTTYEQYF
TRBJ1-3 - - TRBV13 TGTGCCAGCAGTATAGGGGATACGGGAAACACCATATATTTT CASSIGDTGNTIYF
TRBJ2-1 - TRBD2 TRBV11-3 TGTGCCAGCAGCAAGGGACTAGCGGGACTCGATGAGCAGTTCTTC CASSKGLAGLDEQFF
TRBJ2-7 - TRBD2 TRBV12-3/TRBV12-4 TGTGCCAGCAGTTTACGGCGGGGGGACTACGAGCAGTACTTC CASSLRRGDYEQYF
TRBJ2-3 - TRBD2 TRBV20-1 TGCAGTGCTAGAGGGGGACTAGCGGGGGGAGATACGCAGTATTTT CSARGGLAGGDTQYF
TRBJ2-2 - TRBD2 TRBV2 TGTGCCAGCACTGGGACTAGCGGGACCCAATTAAACACCGGGGAGCTGTTTTTT CASTGTSGTQLNTGELFF
TRBJ2-3 - TRBD2 TRBV5-1 TGCGCCAGCAGCTTGTTGACTAGCGGGGGAGATACGCAGTATTTT CASSLLTSGGDTQYF
TRBJ2-7 few - TRBV15 TGTGCCACCAGCAGAGCCCCGGTAGGTGAGCAGTACTTC CATSRAPVGEQYF
TRBJ2-1 few - TRBV4-1 TGCGCCAGCAGCCAAGATAGGGGGTTTGAGCAGTTCTTC CASSQDRGFEQFF
TRBJ2-1 many TRBD2 TRBV19 TGTGCCAGTAGGTCGGGGGGGGAGCAGTTCTTC CASRSGGEQFF
TRBJ2-4 few TRBD1 TRBV28 TGTGCCAGCAGTTTGACAGGGTGGGCCAAAAACATTCAGTACTTC CASSLTGWAKNIQYF
TRBJ1-5 many - TRBV7-8 TGTGCCAGCAGCTTAGACGAAGTAGGGGCCTTCTATAGCAATCAGCCCCAGCATTTT CASSLDEVGAFYSNQPQHF
TRBJ2-7 - TRBD2 TRBV20-1 TGCAGTGCTAGACTACCACTAGCGGGAGGGGATATCTACGAGCAGTACTTC CSARLPLAGGDIYEQYF
TRBJ2-3 many - TRBV19 TGTGCCAGTATTAACAGGTTAACAGATACGCAGTATTTT CASINRLTDTQYF
TRBJ1-1 few - TRBV5-6 TGTGCCAGCAGCTTGGGAAGGATTGGAATGAACACTGAAGCTTTCTTT CASSLGRIGMNTEAFF